The 11 T cell receptor beta chains presented below share a single source sample, sequenced in a study of control samples from healthy donors and cancer patients. The protocol was immunoSEQ multiplex PCR, while the TCRdb copy is restricted to in-frame clones and leaves out a portion. The table records about 120,000 clones, 75% to 95% of them present only once. The specimen sequenced was blood. The source is a middle-aged man in good health.

DNA of the CDR3: TGTGCCAGTACACAGGGGGCGGGTGAAAAACTGTTTTTT. Translated: CASTQGAGEKLFF. J is TRBJ1-4 and V is TRBV7-9, with 9 bases matching TRBD1. The CDR3 runs to 13 residues. From germline, CDR1 is SEHNR and CDR2 FQNEAQ (reference sequence). With 9 bases clipped from V and 7 bases from J, the junction kept 6 bases outside the gene matches.

This chain uses TRBV3-1 (or the pseudogene TRBV3-2) with TRBJ2-1; D is possibly TRBD1 (6 bases). Per germline, CDR1 LGHDT and CDR2 YNNKEL (reference sequence). V shed 4 bases and J shed 0 bases, with 13 bases lying between them. This CDR3 has 16 residues. The CDR3 protein is CASSPGDRSSYNEQFF. CDR3 DNA: TGTGCCAGCAGCCCAGGAGACAGGAGCTCCTACAATGAGCAGTTCTTC.

The chain uses TRBV18 and TRBJ1-3; D is unresolved. CDR1 is KGHSH and CDR2 is LQKENI in the germline V gene. CDR3 length: 16 residues. Trimming stripped 4 bases from V and 0 bases from J, with 13 bases between. The CDR3 sequence: CASSREVISSGNTIYF. CDR3 nucleotide sequence: TGTGCCAGCTCACGGGAGGTAATAAGCTCTGGAAACACCATATATTTT.

V gene TRBV28 combines with J gene TRBJ1-1; no reliable D call. The CDR3 extends over 12 amino acids. Germline values: CDR1 MDHEN, CDR2 SYDVKM. V was clipped by 2 bases and J by 5 bases, with 6 bases between them. CDR3 coding DNA: TGTGCCAGCAGTTTACCCATGACTGAAGCTTTCTTT. Protein sequence: CASSLPMTEAFF. Combining the CDR3 with reference TRBV28 and TRBJ1-1 gives the whole variable domain DVKVTQSSRYLVKRTGEKVFLECVQDMDHENMFWYRQDPGLGLRLIYFSYDVKMKEKGDIPEGYSVSREKKERFSLILESASTNQTSMYLCASSLPMTEAFFGQGTRLTVV.

The gene calls are TRBV7-4 and TRBJ2-7; possibly TRBD1 or TRBD2 for D (7 bases each). The V gene's germline CDR1 is SGHVT and CDR2 SQSDAQ. The CDR3 covers 17 residues. V lost 5 bases and J lost 0, with 20 bases in between. The CDR3 reads CASSHHFRGDYSYEQYF. For the CDR3, the DNA is TGTGCCAGCAGCCACCACTTCAGGGGGGACTACTCCTACGAGCAGTACTTC. The variable domain in full, completed from reference TRBV7-4 and TRBJ2-7, reads GAGVSQSPRYKVAKRGRDVALRCDSISGHVTLYWYRQTLGQGSEVLTYSQSDAQRDKSGRPSGRFSAERPERSVSTLKIQRTEQGDSAVYLCASSHHFRGDYSYEQYFGPGTRLTVT.

The chain links TRBV5-1 to TRBJ1-2; perhaps TRBD1 as D (5 bases). Germline V lookup: CDR1 SGHRS, CDR2 YFSETQ. The V and J ends lost 0 bases and 8 bases respectively, with 14 bases between them. This CDR3 contains 14 residues. The CDR3 sequence is CASSLDLGGTGYTF. The CDR3 DNA reads as TGCGCCAGCAGCTTGGATTTGGGGGGTACGGGCTACACCTTC.

This clone came up once. The rearrangement joins TRBV4-1 to TRBJ2-3; 10 bases fit TRBD2. V lost 2 bases to trimming and J lost 0 bases; unmatched junction nucleotides: 5. Germline V CDR1 and CDR2: MGHRA, YSYEKL. CDR3 length: 17 residues. CDR3 amino acids: CASSQRLAGGSTDTQYF. CDR3 bases: TGCGCCAGCAGCCAACGATTAGCGGGGGGTAGCACAGATACGCAGTATTTT.

This chain uses TRBV19 with TRBJ1-6; D possibly corresponds to TRBD1 (5 bases). Germline-derived CDR1 and CDR2 are LNHDA and SQIVND (reference sequence). The CDR3 covers 14 residues. The V and J ends lost 5 bases and 6 bases respectively, with 11 bases between them. The CDR3 spells CASSFGGGNSPLHF. The CDR3 DNA sequence: TGTGCCAGTAGTTTTGGGGGGGGTAATTCACCCCTCCACTTT.

As regards this clone: Other DNA sequences in this specimen translate into the identical CDR3. The V gene is TRBV7-2, the J gene TRBJ2-4; D might be TRBD2 (5 bases). This CDR3 has 17 residues. Trimming left V 3 bases short and J 0 bases short, with 15 bases between. In germline, CDR1 is SGHTA, CDR2 FQGNSA. The CDR3 protein is CASSLGSPLIAKNIQYF. DNA of the CDR3: TGTGCCAGCAGCTTGGGGAGCCCGCTAATAGCCAAAAACATTCAGTACTTC.

The V and J genes are TRBV9 and TRBJ2-5, with TRBD2 matching over 7 bases. The J segment lost 5 bases and the V segment lost 0 bases, leaving 10 bases of the junction unmatched. Germline lookup yields CDR1 SGDLS and CDR2 YYNGEE. The length of the CDR3 is 16 residues. Here the CDR3 reads CASSVGGGWGGETQYF. CDR3 bases: TGTGCCAGCAGCGTAGGAGGAGGGTGGGGGGGGGAGACCCAGTACTTC.

The rearrangement uses TRBV5-6 and TRBJ2-5; the D is unclear. Germline CDR1 SGHDT, CDR2 YYEEEE. V lost 3 bases and J lost 2, with 2 bases in between. CDR3 length: 11 amino acids. CDR3 protein: CASSSQETQYF. CDR3 nucleotide sequence: TGTGCCAGCAGCTCTCAAGAGACCCAGTACTTC.